By frequency in the sample, the clone carrying this T cell receptor beta chain is medium-sized. These data are taken from a study of neurological immune-mediated disorders. TCRdb called the 5' RACE reads again in MiXCR, with one record for every CDR3 protein. The sample yields about 40,000 distinct CDR3 sequences, more than 12% seen once. This TCR derives from a woman between 55 and 75 years old with HTLV-1-associated myelopathy (HAM/TSP). The material sequenced was CD4+ T cells from blood.

CDR3 bases: TGCGCCAGCAGCTGGGGGCAAGAGCAGTACTTC. Residues: CASSWGQEQYF. V is TRBV5-1 and J is TRBJ2-7; D is possibly TRBD1 (6 bases). With 3 bases removed from V and 7 bases from J, the gap between germline ends came to 8 bases. Per the germline V gene, CDR1 is SGHRS and CDR2 is YFSETQ. The CDR3 length is 11 residues.